The entry that follows covers one T cell receptor (beta chain) sequence. Its specificity is not known. The germline V gene encodes CDR1 SGHVS and CDR2 FQNEAQ. The CDR3 loop spans 15 amino acids. J gave up 4 bases and V 6 bases, and 5 bases lay outside the gene matches. This sample was taken from a study of T cell repertoires in cytomegalovirus infection. Whole-study context: Well-studied HLA-B-restricted CMV epitopes were used in the study alongside recently identified HLA-C-restricted ones.

MiXCR, run by TCRdb on the reads, gives a single entry per CDR3 protein. The profile shows roughly 500,000 distinct CDR3 sequences, about two fifths of them singletons. Study observations and caveats: Frequencies of public TCR beta families were cumulated, and this identified carriers of CMV plus the relevant HLA.

The chain employs TRBV7-8 and TRBJ2-6; 8 bases match TRBD2. The specimen comprised cultured PBMCs, sampled from culture after CMV antigen stimulation. The source of this sequence is a human donor in good health (CMV status not recorded). Some clones in this sample may be carry-over from other donors' samples. CDR3 nucleotide sequence: TGTGCCAGCAGTCGGACTAGCCCCGGGGCCAACGTCCTGACTTTC. It specifies CASSRTSPGANVLTF.